The 9 T cell receptor beta chains in this list originate from one sample, sequenced in a study of T cells in Graves' hyperthyroidism and ophthalmopathy. Researchers amplified the TCR beta CDR3 regions from RNA transcripts. The HTBI set primed first-round TCR CDR3 RT-PCR. TCRdb itself ran the multiplex PCR reads through MiXCR, one entry per CDR3 protein. Of 700,000 to 950,000 distinct CDR3 sequences listed, 35% are singletons. The sequenced material came from blood. The receptors derive from a woman aged 40-49 years with Graves' hyperthyroidism.

This clonotype was seen at least ten times. The V and J genes are TRBV7-2 and TRBJ2-5; D remains ambiguous. V lost 5 bases to trimming and J lost 1 base, with 8 bases between them. The germline V gene encodes CDR1 SGHTA and CDR2 FQGNSA. The CDR3 consists of 13 residues. The CDR3 DNA is TGTGCCAGCAGCCGTACCGCCCAAGAGACCCAGTACTTC. Its protein is CASSRTAQETQYF.

This clonotype has a count of ten or more. This chain joins TRBV19 and TRBJ1-4; D unresolved. Looked up from germline, CDR1 is LNHDA and CDR2 is SQIVND (reference sequence). Trimming stripped 5 bases from V and 6 bases from J, with 19 bases between. CDR3 length equals 16 residues. The CDR3 loop reads CASSLSWAPRDEKLFF. CDR3 sequence (DNA): TGTGCCAGTAGTTTGAGCTGGGCGCCGAGGGATGAAAAACTGTTTTTT.

This sequence joins TRBV5-1 and TRBJ2-5; maybe TRBD1 (5 bases). CDR1 is SGHRS and CDR2 is YFSETQ in the germline V gene. Trimming pared 1 base from V and 5 bases from J, leaving 18 bases between. This CDR3 comprises 16 residues. CDR3 sequence reads: CASSLSPGNPRETQYF. CDR3 DNA: TGCGCCAGCAGCTTGTCGCCAGGGAACCCTCGGGAGACCCAGTACTTC. The entire variable domain, with the rest obtained from reference TRBV5-1 and TRBJ2-5, is as follows: KAGVTQTPRYLIKTRGQQVTLSCSPISGHRSVSWYQQTPGQGLQFLFEYFSETQRNKGNFPGRFSGRQFSNSRSEMNVSTLELGDSALYLCASSLSPGNPRETQYFGPGTRLLVL.

To note about this clonotype: The germline gene is not matched at one end of the junction; a read error may be the cause. V is TRBV7-9 and J is TRBJ2-5; the match to TRBD2 covers 13 bases. The CDR3 is 15 amino acids. Germline CDR1 SEHNR, CDR2 FQNEAQ (reference sequence). The chain's CDR3 is CANSRLAGGQETQYF. For the CDR3, the DNA is TGTGCCAACAGCCGACTAGCGGGGGGTCAAGAGACCCAGTACTTC.

Concerning this clonotype: This sequence may be a read error, since a much larger clone differs from it by one base. This is likely a read error, given that the CDR3 carries no conserved phenylalanine or tryptophan at its end. The chain links TRBV4-3 to TRBJ1-2; TRBD1 matches 10 bases. J lost 6 bases, V lost 4 bases, and 8 bases had no gene match. Germline-derived CDR1 and CDR2 are LGHNA and YSLEER. The CDR3 extends over 15 amino acids. CDR3 sequence: CASSRTTGGGDGYTL. CDR3 nucleotide sequence: TGCGCCAGCAGCCGTACGACAGGGGGCGGAGATGGCTACACCCTC.

The chain carries TRBV10-1 and TRBJ1-1, with 7 bases identical to TRBD1. Germline assignment: CDR1 WNHNN and CDR2 SYGVQD (reference sequence). CDR3 length equals 16 residues. V lost 3 bases, J lost 5 bases, and 12 bases stayed unmatched. In DNA form, the CDR3 reads TGCGCCAGCAGTGATAGAAGGGGCAGGGACAGTACTGAAGCTTTCTTT. Its protein product is CASSDRRGRDSTEAFF.

V is TRBV13 and J is TRBJ2-7; D unresolved. Trimming removed 3 bases from V and 7 bases from J, with 16 bases in between. The CDR3 length is 14 residues. CDR1 and CDR2 (germline): PRHDT, FYEKMQ (reference sequence). Here the CDR3 DNA reads TGTGCCAGCAGCTTCGGATATTCAATGAGTGAGCAGTACTTC. Its protein is CASSFGYSMSEQYF. Complete variable domain (other parts from reference TRBV13 and TRBJ2-7): AAGVIQSPRHLIKEKRETATLKCYPIPRHDTVYWYQQGPGQDPQFLISFYEKMQSDKGSIPDRFSAQQFSDYHSELNMSSLELGDSALYFCASSFGYSMSEQYFGPGTRLTVT.

A word on this clonotype: Its ends do not fully match the called genes, so a read error is possible. This chain links TRBV6-2 or TRBV6-3 with TRBJ2-7; D is uncertain. Germline V gene lookup returns CDR1 MNHEY and CDR2 SVGEGT. This CDR3 has 15 amino acids. CDR3 in amino acids: CTSSYSRMAAYEQYF. The CDR3, as DNA: TGTACCAGCAGTTACTCGAGGATGGCCGCCTACGAGCAGTACTTC.

The chain couples TRBV7-9 to TRBJ1-1; D might be TRBD1 (6 bases). Trimming stripped 1 base from V and 4 bases from J, with 10 bases between. Germline CDR1 and CDR2: SEHNR and FQNEAQ (reference sequence). The CDR3 is 14 amino acids. In DNA form, the CDR3 reads TGTGCCAGCAGCTTAGACAGGGCGCGCACTGAAGCTTTCTTT. It specifies CASSLDRARTEAFF.